Below are 20 T cell receptor beta chains sequenced from a single sample in a study of technical replicates of blood from several donors. Method: immunoSEQ multiplex PCR; TCRdb's copy keeps in-frame clones and lacks some. The data contain 100,000 or so clones, 96% of them seen just once; the ten biggest clones take up 0.2% to 0.25%. The sample taken for sequencing was T cells isolated from PBMCs. The receptors were gathered from a human donor in good health.

The chain uses TRBV27 and TRBJ1-2, with D unclear. V lost 0 bases and J 3 bases, leaving 5 bases between the germline ends. The CDR3 runs 13 residues. Germline V gene data show CDR1 as MNHEY and CDR2 as SMNVEV (reference sequence). The CDR3 is CASSLSRYYGYTF. The DNA of the CDR3 is TGTGCCAGCAGTTTATCCAGGTACTATGGCTACACCTTC.

The chain has TRBV5-1 and TRBJ2-1; 10 bases agree with TRBD2. The CDR3 is made up of 16 amino acids. Trimming cost V 2 bases and J 9 bases; bases outside gene matches: 11. Germline V gives CDR1 SGHRS, CDR2 YFSETQ. As DNA, the CDR3 is TGCGCCAGCAGCTTAGGGCAGCGGGGGGGCTCGACTGAGCAGTTCTTC. This translates into CASSLGQRGGSTEQFF.

This clone has just one count. This chain connects TRBV28 to TRBJ2-5; 10 bases align to TRBD2. The J segment lost 5 bases and the V segment lost 3 bases, leaving 6 bases of the junction unmatched. CDR1 is MDHEN, CDR2 SYDVKM, per germline. The CDR3 has 15 residues. The CDR3 spells CASSLQRGGWETQYF. The CDR3, as DNA: TGTGCCAGCAGTTTGCAGCGGGGGGGCTGGGAGACCCAGTACTTC.

The V gene is TRBV5-6, the J gene TRBJ1-5; no firm D call. Germline values: CDR1 SGHDT, CDR2 YYEEEE. The V gene lost 4 bases and the J gene lost 1 base, with 9 bases spanning the gap. The CDR3 is made up of 14 amino acids. The CDR3 reads CASSTDGSNQPQHF. The CDR3 DNA sequence: TGTGCCAGCAGCACCGACGGGAGCAATCAGCCCCAGCATTTT.

The chain joins TRBV27 to TRBJ2-7; D may be TRBD1 (5 bases). Germline V gene sequence: CDR1 MNHEY, CDR2 SMNVEV (reference sequence). V lost 2 bases to trimming and J lost 4 bases, with 9 bases between them. The CDR3 loop spans 13 amino acids. The chain's CDR3 is CASSLTGRYEQYF. DNA for the CDR3: TGTGCCAGCAGTTTAACAGGTCGATACGAGCAGTACTTC.

V is TRBV6-1 and J is TRBJ1-1; D is ambiguous. The germline CDR1 and CDR2 sequences are MNHNS and SASEGT. V was cut by 0 bases and J by 7 bases, with 15 bases left in between. The CDR3 contains 15 residues. Written as DNA, the CDR3 is TGTGCCAGCAGTGAAGCGCAGGTATTCGAGGGTGAAGCTTTCTTT. It encodes CASSEAQVFEGEAFF.

The chain has TRBV10-3 and TRBJ2-5, with TRBD2 identical over 10 bases. V gave up 3 bases and J gave up 2 bases; unmatched junction bases: 3. The CDR3 has 15 amino acids. Per germline, CDR1 ENHRY and CDR2 SYGVKD. Here the CDR3 reads CAISEPSGGQETQYF. DNA for the CDR3: TGTGCCATCAGTGAACCTAGCGGGGGACAAGAGACCCAGTACTTC.

V usage is TRBV21-1 and J usage is TRBJ1-1; TRBD1 is taken as the D call from the table, unchecked against the DNA. TRBV21-1 is described as a pseudogene. The CDR3 contains 16 residues. DNA of the CDR3: TGTGCCAGCAGCAAAGACCAGGATGTGAATGTGGCTGAAGCTTTCTTT. It yields the protein CASSKDQDVNVAEAFF.

This chain connects TRBV28 to TRBJ1-3, with 8 bases matching TRBD1. The CDR3 extends over 15 amino acids. CDR1 is MDHEN, CDR2 SYDVKM, per germline. V was clipped by 8 bases and J by 2 bases; unmatched bases: 8. The CDR3 region is CASASDRGTGNTIYF. CDR3 in DNA: TGTGCCAGCGCCTCTGACAGGGGAACTGGAAACACCATATATTTT.

V usage is TRBV7-9 and J usage is TRBJ1-2, with D tentatively TRBD1 (6 bases). The CDR3 loop spans 17 amino acids. CDR1 is SEHNR, CDR2 FQNEAQ, per germline (reference sequence). Trimming stripped 0 bases from V and 5 bases from J, with 19 bases between. CDR3 sequence reads: CASSLAYSQGTDYGYTF. In DNA form, the CDR3 reads TGTGCCAGCAGCTTAGCCTACTCTCAGGGGACGGATTATGGCTACACCTTC. The full variable domain, with the rest looked up from reference TRBV7-9 and TRBJ1-2, is DTGVSQNPRHKITKRGQNVTFRCDPISEHNRLYWYRQTLGQGPEFLTYFQNEAQLEKSRLLSDRFSAERPKGSFSTLEIQRTEQGDSAMYLCASSLAYSQGTDYGYTFGSGTRLTVV.

The chain employs TRBV5-4 and TRBJ2-7, with D possibly matching TRBD2 (5 bases). The CDR3 sequence is 15 residues long. Germline loops: CDR1 SGHNT, CDR2 YYREEE (reference sequence). The ends were cut back, 1 base at V and 0 bases at J, with 11 bases in the middle. CDR3 DNA sequence: TGTGCCAGCAGCTTGTCTAGCTCCAGCTCCTACGAGCAGTACTTC. Translation gives CASSLSSSSSYEQYF.

This chain joins TRBV6-1 and TRBJ1-1, with TRBD1 as a possible D gene (6 bases). Trimming stripped 3 bases from V and 2 bases from J, with 10 bases between. Germline CDR1 reads MNHNS; CDR2 reads SASEGT. CDR3 length equals 14 residues. Written as DNA, the CDR3 is TGTGCCAGCAGTGATCAGGGGCGAAACACTGAAGCTTTCTTT. This gives the protein CASSDQGRNTEAFF.

The rearrangement links TRBV4-1 to TRBJ1-1; 8 bases match TRBD1. Germline CDR1 is MGHRA and CDR2 is YSYEKL. After removal of 4 bases from V and 0 bases from J, the junction contained 4 bases not matched to a gene. The CDR3 is 15 residues long. CDR3 sequence: CASSLGQAMNTEAFF. In nucleotides, the CDR3 is TGCGCCAGCAGCCTGGGACAGGCGATGAACACTGAAGCTTTCTTT.

The V call is TRBV14, the J call TRBJ1-1; no reliable D call. The CDR3 is 12 residues long. V was pared by 2 bases and J by 8 bases, with 9 bases between. CDR1 SGHDN and CDR2 FVKESK come from the germline V gene. The CDR3 DNA reads TGTGCCAGCAGCCAAATGACCAGGGAAGCTTTCTTT. As protein: CASSQMTREAFF.

The chain carries TRBV2 and TRBJ1-3; 7 bases align to TRBD1. V dropped 7 bases and J dropped 0; count of bases not matched to a gene: 6. Germline V gene sequence: CDR1 SNHLY, CDR2 FYNNEI. The CDR3 extends over 15 amino acids. CDR3 nucleotide sequence: TGTGCCAGCAAAGGACAGGCTTACTCTGGAAACACCATATATTTT. It translates to CASKGQAYSGNTIYF.

This clone was recorded a few times. The chain uses TRBV6-5 and TRBJ1-2; 10 nucleotides line up with TRBD1. After removal of 5 bases from V and 5 bases from J, the junction contained 8 bases not matched to a gene. The CDR3 spans 15 residues. Germline-derived CDR1 and CDR2 are MNHEY and SVGAGI. In DNA, the CDR3 is TGTGCCAGCAGTACCTGGACAGGGGGACGGTATGGCTACACCTTC. Translation gives CASSTWTGGRYGYTF.

This clone was detected once. This chain links TRBV7-3 with TRBJ2-3, with TRBD2 identical over 8 bases. The CDR3 has 16 amino acids. V gave up 5 bases and J gave up 1 base; unmatched junction bases: 8. Looked up from germline, CDR1 is SGHTA and CDR2 is FQGTGA. Here the CDR3 DNA reads TGTGCCAGCAGCCCCCTCGGAGCGGGGGGCACAGATACGCAGTATTTT. Protein product: CASSPLGAGGTDTQYF.

The chain recombines TRBV7-9 with TRBJ1-1, with a weak D call TRBD1 (6 bases). This CDR3 has 16 residues. Germline CDR1 reads SEHNR; CDR2 reads FQNEAQ (reference sequence). V dropped 3 bases and J dropped 6 bases, with 20 bases sitting between them. The CDR3: CASSLGKGVGKAEAFF. CDR3 nucleotide sequence: TGTGCCAGCAGCTTGGGGAAGGGGGTAGGAAAGGCTGAAGCTTTCTTT.

The chain joins TRBV15 to TRBJ2-1; the D gene is possibly TRBD2 (7 bases). V lost 5 bases to trimming and J lost 3 bases, with 17 bases between them. The germline V gene has CDR1 LNHNV and CDR2 YYDKDF (reference sequence). The length of the CDR3 is 16 residues. CDR3 protein: CATSSSRGGYYNEQFF. Written as DNA, the CDR3 is TGTGCCACCAGCTCGAGTAGGGGGGGATACTACAATGAGCAGTTCTTC.

This chain joins TRBV28 and TRBJ2-3; no firm D call. V shed 2 bases and J shed 4 bases, with 13 bases lying between them. This CDR3 contains 15 residues. The germline CDR1 and CDR2 sequences are MDHEN and SYDVKM. CDR3 sequence: CASSLSLTAPDTQYF. CDR3 sequence (DNA): TGTGCCAGCAGTTTAAGCCTTACAGCTCCAGATACGCAGTATTTT. Full variable domain (missing parts from reference TRBV28 and TRBJ2-3): DVKVTQSSRYLVKRTGEKVFLECVQDMDHENMFWYRQDPGLGLRLIYFSYDVKMKEKGDIPEGYSVSREKKERFSLILESASTNQTSMYLCASSLSLTAPDTQYFGPGTRLTVL.